The entry below gives a single TCR beta chain sequence along with its context. Trimming left V 1 base short and J 4 bases short, with 13 bases between. This CDR3 is 16 amino acids long. Germline V gene sequence: CDR1 LNHNV, CDR2 YYDKDF (reference sequence). Authors' processing steps: Using reference gene primer amplification, nucleated cell counts were estimated. Some clones are missing from TCRdb's copy, which holds only in-frame ones; the method was immunoSEQ multiplex PCR. D and trimming come from the DNA, and the V and J calls and clone size come from that table. The top ten clones hold 5% to 6% of a sample with 150,000 or so clones, around 90% of them seen once. These data belong to a study of blood T cell repertoires in COVID-19. The wider study: The cDNA or gDNA used as material had been derived from T cells, B-cell-depleted T cells, or PBMCs.

This chain joins TRBV15 and TRBJ2-2, with D possibly TRBD1 on 6 matching bases. The sequence came from a human donor in a cohort sampled during active COVID-19. Sequenced: peripheral blood. CDR3: CATSRAPIQGTGELFF. The CDR3 DNA reads TGTGCCACCAGCAGAGCTCCCATACAGGGCACCGGGGAGCTGTTTTTT.